This entry describes one T cell receptor beta chain. Its target is unknown. V was clipped by 4 bases and J by 5 bases, with 18 bases between them. This CDR3 region has 15 residues. Germline V CDR1 and CDR2: SGHRS, YFSETQ. Amplification of TCR beta CDR3 regions used RNA as the template. HTBI primers drove first-round RT-PCR of the TCR CDR3. TCRdb passed the multiplex PCR reads through MiXCR, listing each CDR3 protein once. The sample lists over 250,000 distinct CDR3 sequences, around 15% occurring once. The sample is drawn from a study of T cells in Graves' hyperthyroidism and ophthalmopathy. Overall study results and limits: Most thyroid clonotypes with frequency above 0.001 were detected in blood. In validation, the model predicted ophthalmopathy. These predictions came a median about 6.2 months before onset. By a 13 V-J model, ophthalmopathy was set apart from stable hyperthyroidism.

The chain has TRBV5-1 and TRBJ1-1; no firm D call. The source material was blood. This clonotype originated in a woman in her thirties or forties with Graves' ophthalmopathy. The chain's CDR3 is CASSPSRTVGTEAFF. Written as DNA, the CDR3 is TGCGCCAGCAGCCCCTCCCGGACGGTAGGGACTGAAGCTTTCTTT. The whole variable domain, filled in from reference TRBV5-1 and TRBJ1-1, reads KAGVTQTPRYLIKTRGQQVTLSCSPISGHRSVSWYQQTPGQGLQFLFEYFSETQRNKGNFPGRFSGRQFSNSRSEMNVSTLELGDSALYLCASSPSRTVGTEAFFGQGTRLTVV.